A selection of T cell receptor beta chains follows, all from one sample in a study of monozygotic twins with inflammatory bowel disease. TCRdb reprocessed the 5' RACE reads, keeping one entry per CDR3 protein, no DNA. The listing records a few hundred thousand distinct CDR3 sequences. Sequencing input: blood. The receptors stem from a human donor with ulcerative colitis or Crohn's disease, or a healthy co-twin of an affected twin (not recorded which). CDR3s include the opening cysteine and the closing phenylalanine or tryptophan.

>TRBJ2-1|TRBV12-5
CASGPEFNEQFF
>TRBJ1-2|TRBV20-1
CSARATRNYGYTF
>TRBJ1-2|TRBV11-2
CASSSWEEEMYGYTF
>TRBJ1-1|TRBV19
CASSIRQLNTEAFF
>TRBJ2-1|TRBV6-1
CASSPDRVLGNEQFF
>TRBJ2-7|TRBV13
CASSLGQRGGLYEQYF
>TRBJ2-7|TRBV7-9
CASSLRGAAFYEQYF
>TRBJ2-6|TRBV5-1
CASSLTGGLNVLTF
>TRBJ1-6|TRBV6-6
CASTTNSPLHF
>TRBJ2-1|TRBV6-1
CASWSGESPYNEQFF
>TRBJ1-2|TRBV20-1
CSATGSFYGYTF
>TRBJ2-3|TRBV5-1
CASSLAPGLERGDTQYF
>TRBJ1-2|TRBV19
CASSTREGYTF
>TRBJ1-6|TRBV12-3/TRBV12-4
CASSSRWQVNSYNLPLHF
>TRBJ2-5|TRBV6-5
CASKGGLYQETQYF
>TRBJ1-2|TRBV5-1
CASSSLTGNYGYTF
>TRBJ2-3|TRBV7-2
CASSLSRGGTDTQYF
>TRBJ2-2|TRBV12-3/TRBV12-4
CATRPLAGGTGELFF
>TRBJ1-1|TRBV5-1
CASSLLISREAGEAFF
>TRBJ2-3|TRBV5-1
CASSSRTDRGTDTQYF
>TRBJ2-2|TRBV12-3/TRBV12-4
CASSLGQPMSTGELFF
>TRBJ1-1|TRBV12-3/TRBV12-4
CADSQNTEAFF